This T cell receptor beta chain was obtained from a study of Ad26.COV2.S vaccination and SARS-CoV-2 variants listed by TCRdb under 2021. Some background on the complete study: Donors in the vaccine arm were drawn from COV1001, a multicentre, randomized, double-blind, placebo-controlled phase I-IIa trial testing Ad26.COV2.S in healthy adults. Ad26.COV2.S was administered intramuscularly at a dose of 5x10^10 or 1x10^11 viral particles, either as one shot or as two shots given 56 days apart. The specificity and breadth of SARS-CoV-2-reactive T cell receptors after Ad26.COV2.S vaccination were assessed by TCRbeta repertoire sequencing. The TCR-sequenced set comprised approximately 30 samples: around 20 Ad26.COV2.S vaccine recipients, 5 placebo recipients and 8 SARS-CoV-2 convalescent individuals. Trial participants were randomized into five groups of five, in which low-dose or high-dose Ad26.COV2.S was given once or twice, or placebo was given on both occasions. Blinding of investigators to trial group allocation was maintained during experiments and outcome assessment.

This sample's treatment or condition label indicates: around 19 received Ad26.COV2.S at low or high dose, single or two shots; roughly 5 received placebo; per-sample allocation not given. Repertoires of vaccine and placebo recipients were sequenced from samples collected on day 63 after the first injection. Between 29 July and 7 August 2020, Cohort 1b enrolled around 25 adults aged 18-55 years at one site in Boston, USA. Ad26.COV2.S was a replication-incompetent adenovirus type 26 vector that expressed a prefusion-stabilized SARS-CoV-2 spike protein derived from the original Wuhan strain. On this clone itself: Its recognized antigen is unknown. No base qualities exist here, and no much larger clone lies one base off it.

TCRbeta CDR3 regions were sequenced with the immunoSEQ Assay. After extraction, genomic DNA underwent amplification by bias-controlled multiplex PCR, followed by high-throughput sequencing. Per the original workflow: To quantify the absolute abundance of every unique TCRbeta CDR3 region, sequences were collapsed and filtered. T cell fraction was estimated by normalizing TCRbeta template counts to usable DNA, which was measured by amplifying reference genes present in all nucleated cells. Repertoire TCRs were annotated as SARS-CoV-2-specific by exact matching of V gene, CDR3 amino acid sequence and J gene to a known reactive TCR set. The reference SARS-CoV-2 TCR set was derived from MIRA and filtered for enrichment in COVID-19-positive ImmuneCODE repertoires, a step that removed public or cross-reactive TCRs. Drawing on the MIRA antigens, annotated TCRs were analysed further at the level of specific ORF or position within ORF. Breadth was defined as the number of annotated unique rearrangements divided by the total number of unique productive rearrangements, and depth was defined as the summed frequency of the annotated unique rearrangements. Two-sided Wilcoxon rank-sum tests were used to compare TCR breadth between groups. TCRdb stores this immuneACCESS table with in-frame sequences only. Part of the clones is absent; in the studies checked, under half of the shortfall reflects unresolved V genes, and no reason is known for the rest. The V and J calls and clone size come from that table; D and trimming were worked out from the DNA. The sample data list fewer than 500,000 clones, and roughly 87% of these were observed just once. The top ten constitute around 4.5% of the sample.

What the work shows at the level of the full study, not this receptor alone: Vaccine and placebo recipients had similar non-spike TCR breadth, a finding consistent with the vaccine containing only spike. Compared with placebo recipients, Ad26.COV2.S recipients showed higher spike-specific TCR breadth (P = 0.0014). The study was not powered to compare responses between vaccine doses or regimens. After vaccination, substantial breadth of spike-specific CD8+ and CD4+ T cell responses was reported. It was noted by the authors that total T cell responses may have been underestimated by the TCR breadth and depth analyses.

The germline V gene gives CDR1 as MDHEN and CDR2 as SYDVKM. The germline ends are 5 bases apart after V is trimmed by 5 bases and J by 3 bases. The CDR3 contains 11 residues, cysteine and phenylalanine counted. The DNA shown is the 33-base CDR3, in frame from base 1. Here the sequenced sample was peripheral blood, taken in a trial of Ad26.COV2.S vaccine versus placebo. Recombination linked TRBV28 to TRBJ2-7; no confident D gene assignment can be made. The TCR sequence derives from a person aged 18-60 years who received the Ad26.COV2.S COVID-19 vaccine or a placebo. The CDR3 sequence is CASSVNYEQYF. The DNA is TGTGCCAGCAGTGTCAACTACGAGCAGTACTTC.